The 21 T cell receptor beta chains given below trace back to one sample, sequenced in a study of blood T cell repertoires in COVID-19 (TCRdb year 2020). To prepare the library, the immunoSEQ multiplex PCR assay was applied. Sourced from immuneACCESS, this table was stored by TCRdb with only in-frame sequences that have V and J called. A share of the clones is absent; for the studies checked, an unresolved V gene accounts for under half, and the remainder has no known explanation. In this sample the table shows about 68,000 clones, 65% to 90% of which occur a single time. Around 38% of the sample is in the top ten clones. Material: peripheral blood. The receptors stem from an elderly man with acute or convalescent COVID-19.

The J gene is TRBJ1-2, the V gene TRBV19; TRBD1 matches at 10 bases. V shed 5 bases and J 7 bases; nucleotides not matched to a gene: 10. Germline CDR1 and CDR2: LNHDA and SQIVND (reference sequence). The CDR3 sequence is 15 residues long. The CDR3 region is CASSDRGRGFSGYTF. CDR3 DNA: TGTGCCAGTAGTGACAGGGGGCGCGGGTTTTCTGGCTACACCTTC.

The chain is built from TRBV19 and TRBJ2-7; TRBD1 matches at 7 bases. The CDR3 has 14 residues. Unmatched junction bases numbered 9, after V lost 5 bases and J lost 5 bases. Germline CDR1 reads LNHDA; CDR2 reads SQIVND (reference sequence). The CDR3 nucleotides read TGTGCCAGTAGTTCAACAGGGGTCAGGGACGAGCAGTACTTC. Its protein is CASSSTGVRDEQYF.

The table lists this clone with a few counts. The chain links TRBV4-1 to TRBJ1-5; unclear D gene. V gave up 6 bases and J gave up 6 bases, with 15 bases separating them. The CDR3 is made up of 14 amino acids. Germline CDR1 is MGHRA and CDR2 is YSYEKL. The CDR3 protein is CASRSDLYGQPQHF. CDR3 bases: TGCGCCAGCAGAAGCGACCTGTATGGTCAGCCCCAGCATTTT.

The chain combines TRBV14 with TRBJ1-3, with 7 bases fitting TRBD1. The CDR3 sequence is 15 residues long. V lost 5 bases, J lost 0 bases, and 4 bases stayed unmatched. Germline V gene data show CDR1 as SGHDN and CDR2 as FVKESK. CDR3 bases: TGTGCCAGCAGCAGACAGGGACTCTCTGGAAACACCATATATTTT. This sequence encodes CASSRQGLSGNTIYF.

V is TRBV5-4 and J is TRBJ1-2, with a weak D call TRBD1 (6 bases). The CDR3 extends over 15 amino acids. The V gene's germline CDR1 is SGHNT and CDR2 YYREEE (reference sequence). V dropped 0 bases and J dropped 8 bases, with 17 bases sitting between them. CDR3 residues: CASSLDPGAKGGYTF. CDR3 nucleotide sequence: TGTGCCAGCAGCTTGGATCCAGGGGCGAAGGGAGGCTACACCTTC.

The rearrangement links TRBV5-1 to TRBJ2-2; TRBD1 is a possible D gene (6 bases). The V end lost 8 bases, the J end lost 3 bases, and 8 bases lay between the germline ends. The CDR3 consists of 12 residues. Germline V lookup: CDR1 SGHRS, CDR2 YFSETQ. The CDR3 DNA sequence: TGCGCCAGTACAGGGTACACCGGGGAGCTGTTTTTT. This translates into CASTGYTGELFF. Full variable domain (rest looked up from reference TRBV5-1 and TRBJ2-2): KAGVTQTPRYLIKTRGQQVTLSCSPISGHRSVSWYQQTPGQGLQFLFEYFSETQRNKGNFPGRFSGRQFSNSRSEMNVSTLELGDSALYLCASTGYTGELFFGEGSRLTVL.

Turning to this clone: Germline is not matched at one junction end, which may reflect a read error. J is TRBJ2-7 and V is TRBV2, with TRBD1 matching 7 bases. In germline, CDR1 is SNHLY, CDR2 FYNNEI. This CDR3 has 12 residues. The CDR3 is CASSEDLQGVFF. The CDR3 DNA follows: TGTGCCAGCAGTGAGGACCTTCAGGGGGTGTTCTTC.

The chain is built from TRBV5-4 and TRBJ2-4; 9 bases are shared with TRBD2. Losses at the gene ends were 0 bases for V and 9 bases for J; bases not matched to a gene: 10. The CDR3 spans 16 residues. Germline CDR1 and CDR2: SGHNT and YYREEE (reference sequence). CDR3: CASSLAGLAGSGIQYF. The CDR3 coding sequence is TGTGCCAGCAGCTTGGCGGGGCTAGCGGGGTCCGGCATTCAGTACTTC.

The chain joins TRBV27 to TRBJ2-7; 9 bases match TRBD1. The CDR3 runs to 18 residues. With V trimmed by 1 base and J by 3 bases, 13 bases remained unmatched. Germline assignment: CDR1 MNHEY and CDR2 SMNVEV (reference sequence). CDR3 sequence reads: CASSLYPPDRGLSYEQYF. CDR3 DNA: TGTGCCAGCAGTTTATATCCCCCCGACAGGGGGTTAAGCTACGAGCAGTACTTC.

This clone was recorded only once. The chain joins TRBV19 to TRBJ2-1, with D unclear. V lost 2 bases, J lost 0 bases, and 8 bases lay in between. Germline CDR1 is LNHDA and CDR2 is SQIVND (reference sequence). The CDR3 has 15 residues. CDR3 protein: CASSINSNSYNEQFF. In nucleotides, the CDR3 is TGTGCCAGTAGTATAAACAGTAACTCCTACAATGAGCAGTTCTTC. The entire variable domain, with the rest obtained from reference TRBV19 and TRBJ2-1, is as follows: DGGITQSPKYLFRKEGQNVTLSCEQNLNHDAMYWYRQDPGQGLRLIYYSQIVNDFQKGDIAEGYSVSREKKESFPLTVTSAQKNPTAFYLCASSINSNSYNEQFFGPGTRLTVL.

The chain is built from TRBV6-4 and TRBJ2-2, with a weak D call TRBD2 (6 bases). CDR1 is MRHNA and CDR2 is SNTAGT in the germline V gene. V lost 3 bases and J lost 6, with 14 bases in between. The CDR3 runs 15 residues. The CDR3 protein is CASSEVGEASGELFF. CDR3 in DNA: TGTGCCAGCAGTGAGGTCGGGGAGGCGTCCGGGGAGCTGTTTTTT.

The V and J genes are TRBV15 and TRBJ1-1; 9 bases agree with TRBD1. The CDR3 is made up of 15 amino acids. J lost 1 base, V lost 1 base, and 1 base had no gene match. Germline-derived CDR1 and CDR2 are LNHNV and YYDKDF (reference sequence). This CDR3 reads CATSRGQGGNTEAFF. In DNA, the CDR3 is TGTGCCACCAGCAGAGGACAGGGGGGGAACACTGAAGCTTTCTTT. Full variable domain (remainder filled in from reference TRBV15 and TRBJ1-1): DAMVIQNPRYQVTQFGKPVTLSCSQTLNHNVMYWYQQKSSQAPKLLFHYYDKDFNNEADTPDNFQSRRPNTSFCFLDIRSPGLGDTAMYLCATSRGQGGNTEAFFGQGTRLTVV.

The rearrangement uses TRBV27 and TRBJ2-1, with 7 bases lining up with TRBD1. Trimming at V came to 2 bases and at J to 7 bases, leaving 5 bases not matched to a gene. Germline V gene lookup returns CDR1 MNHEY and CDR2 SMNVEV (reference sequence). The CDR3 runs to 14 residues. CDR3 sequence: CASSLEGGLNEQFF. The CDR3 region has the DNA TGTGCCAGCAGTTTAGAAGGGGGCCTAAATGAGCAGTTCTTC.

The chain carries TRBV5-4 and TRBJ2-5, with TRBD2 as a possible D gene (6 bases). Germline V gene sequence: CDR1 SGHNT, CDR2 YYREEE (reference sequence). This CDR3 comprises 14 residues. Trimming took 1 base from V and 2 from J, leaving 9 bases between them. CDR3 in amino acids: CASSLIGTQETQYF. The CDR3 DNA sequence: TGTGCCAGCAGCTTGATAGGGACTCAAGAGACCCAGTACTTC.

This clone was observed once. The CDR3 DNA sequence: TGTGCCAGCAGCCCGACAGGGAGTAACTCTGAAGCTTTCTTT. Translating gives CASSPTGSNSEAFF. The V gene is TRBV7-9, the J gene TRBJ1-1, with 7 bases fitting TRBD1. CDR1 and CDR2 (germline): SEHNR, FQNEAQ (reference sequence). The CDR3 covers 14 residues. V lost 5 bases to trimming and J lost 6 bases; unmatched junction nucleotides: 9.

The chain combines TRBV7-2 with TRBJ2-7, with 9 nucleotides matching TRBD2. The CDR3 totals 15 residues. V dropped 4 bases and J dropped 3; count of bases not matched to a gene: 7. Germline values: CDR1 SGHTA, CDR2 FQGNSA. The CDR3 DNA reads TGTGCCAGCAGCTCCTTAGCGGGAGAAGGCTACGAGCAGTACTTC. Its protein product is CASSSLAGEGYEQYF. The full variable domain, with the rest looked up from reference TRBV7-2 and TRBJ2-7, is GAGVSQSPSNKVTEKGKDVELRCDPISGHTALYWYRQSLGQGLEFLIYFQGNSAPDKSGLPSDRFSAERTGGSVSTLTIQRTQQEDSAVYLCASSSLAGEGYEQYFGPGTRLTVT.

This clone was found a few times. The chain couples TRBV5-5 to TRBJ2-1; a weak D match, TRBD1 (5 bases). Germline V gives CDR1 SGHKS, CDR2 YYEKEE (reference sequence). This CDR3 has 16 amino acids. Trimming took off 2 bases at V and 5 bases at J, with 17 bases between the two ends. CDR3 protein: CASSLGQGRRNNEQFF. For the CDR3, the DNA is TGTGCCAGCAGCTTAGGACAAGGGCGCCGCAACAATGAGCAGTTCTTC.

This rearrangement joins TRBV28 to TRBJ1-2; D not resolved. This CDR3 region has 12 residues. The V and J ends lost 6 bases and 5 bases respectively, with 10 bases between them. Germline assignment: CDR1 MDHEN and CDR2 SYDVKM. In DNA, the CDR3 is TGTGCCAGCAGCCTCAGGCTGTATGGCTACACCTTC. Its translation is CASSLRLYGYTF.

The DNA for the CDR3 is TGTGCCAGCTCACCCTCTACGGGGGGAACAGGAACTGAAGCTTTCTTT. This encodes CASSPSTGGTGTEAFF. V and J are TRBV18 and TRBJ1-1, with D possibly TRBD1 on 5 matching bases. The CDR3 spans 16 residues. Germline V gene sequence: CDR1 KGHSH, CDR2 LQKENI. Trimming removed 3 bases from V and 5 bases from J, with 19 bases in between. The variable domain in full, completed from reference TRBV18 and TRBJ1-1, reads NAGVMQNPRHLVRRRGQEARLRCSPMKGHSHVYWYRQLPEEGLKFMVYLQKENIIDESGMPKERFSAEFPKEGPSILRIQQVVRGDSAAYFCASSPSTGGTGTEAFFGQGTRLTVV.

The chain employs TRBV5-6 and TRBJ1-6; TRBD1 aligns across 10 bases. Per the germline V gene, CDR1 is SGHDT and CDR2 is YYEEEE. The CDR3 runs to 16 residues. V lost 4 bases and J lost 4; bases outside the gene matches: 5. The CDR3 DNA reads as TGTGCCAGCAGCCGGGACAGGGGTGCTTATAATTCACCCCTCCACTTT. Translated, it gives CASSRDRGAYNSPLHF.

This chain uses TRBV7-9 with TRBJ1-1; D might be TRBD1 (5 bases). Between the trimmed V and J ends, which lost 7 bases and 1 base, there was a span of 16 bases. CDR3 length equals 15 residues. CDR1 and CDR2 (germline): SEHNR, FQNEAQ (reference sequence). CDR3 amino acids: CASTPFETANTEAFF. The DNA of the CDR3 is TGTGCCAGCACCCCATTCGAGACAGCGAACACTGAAGCTTTCTTT.